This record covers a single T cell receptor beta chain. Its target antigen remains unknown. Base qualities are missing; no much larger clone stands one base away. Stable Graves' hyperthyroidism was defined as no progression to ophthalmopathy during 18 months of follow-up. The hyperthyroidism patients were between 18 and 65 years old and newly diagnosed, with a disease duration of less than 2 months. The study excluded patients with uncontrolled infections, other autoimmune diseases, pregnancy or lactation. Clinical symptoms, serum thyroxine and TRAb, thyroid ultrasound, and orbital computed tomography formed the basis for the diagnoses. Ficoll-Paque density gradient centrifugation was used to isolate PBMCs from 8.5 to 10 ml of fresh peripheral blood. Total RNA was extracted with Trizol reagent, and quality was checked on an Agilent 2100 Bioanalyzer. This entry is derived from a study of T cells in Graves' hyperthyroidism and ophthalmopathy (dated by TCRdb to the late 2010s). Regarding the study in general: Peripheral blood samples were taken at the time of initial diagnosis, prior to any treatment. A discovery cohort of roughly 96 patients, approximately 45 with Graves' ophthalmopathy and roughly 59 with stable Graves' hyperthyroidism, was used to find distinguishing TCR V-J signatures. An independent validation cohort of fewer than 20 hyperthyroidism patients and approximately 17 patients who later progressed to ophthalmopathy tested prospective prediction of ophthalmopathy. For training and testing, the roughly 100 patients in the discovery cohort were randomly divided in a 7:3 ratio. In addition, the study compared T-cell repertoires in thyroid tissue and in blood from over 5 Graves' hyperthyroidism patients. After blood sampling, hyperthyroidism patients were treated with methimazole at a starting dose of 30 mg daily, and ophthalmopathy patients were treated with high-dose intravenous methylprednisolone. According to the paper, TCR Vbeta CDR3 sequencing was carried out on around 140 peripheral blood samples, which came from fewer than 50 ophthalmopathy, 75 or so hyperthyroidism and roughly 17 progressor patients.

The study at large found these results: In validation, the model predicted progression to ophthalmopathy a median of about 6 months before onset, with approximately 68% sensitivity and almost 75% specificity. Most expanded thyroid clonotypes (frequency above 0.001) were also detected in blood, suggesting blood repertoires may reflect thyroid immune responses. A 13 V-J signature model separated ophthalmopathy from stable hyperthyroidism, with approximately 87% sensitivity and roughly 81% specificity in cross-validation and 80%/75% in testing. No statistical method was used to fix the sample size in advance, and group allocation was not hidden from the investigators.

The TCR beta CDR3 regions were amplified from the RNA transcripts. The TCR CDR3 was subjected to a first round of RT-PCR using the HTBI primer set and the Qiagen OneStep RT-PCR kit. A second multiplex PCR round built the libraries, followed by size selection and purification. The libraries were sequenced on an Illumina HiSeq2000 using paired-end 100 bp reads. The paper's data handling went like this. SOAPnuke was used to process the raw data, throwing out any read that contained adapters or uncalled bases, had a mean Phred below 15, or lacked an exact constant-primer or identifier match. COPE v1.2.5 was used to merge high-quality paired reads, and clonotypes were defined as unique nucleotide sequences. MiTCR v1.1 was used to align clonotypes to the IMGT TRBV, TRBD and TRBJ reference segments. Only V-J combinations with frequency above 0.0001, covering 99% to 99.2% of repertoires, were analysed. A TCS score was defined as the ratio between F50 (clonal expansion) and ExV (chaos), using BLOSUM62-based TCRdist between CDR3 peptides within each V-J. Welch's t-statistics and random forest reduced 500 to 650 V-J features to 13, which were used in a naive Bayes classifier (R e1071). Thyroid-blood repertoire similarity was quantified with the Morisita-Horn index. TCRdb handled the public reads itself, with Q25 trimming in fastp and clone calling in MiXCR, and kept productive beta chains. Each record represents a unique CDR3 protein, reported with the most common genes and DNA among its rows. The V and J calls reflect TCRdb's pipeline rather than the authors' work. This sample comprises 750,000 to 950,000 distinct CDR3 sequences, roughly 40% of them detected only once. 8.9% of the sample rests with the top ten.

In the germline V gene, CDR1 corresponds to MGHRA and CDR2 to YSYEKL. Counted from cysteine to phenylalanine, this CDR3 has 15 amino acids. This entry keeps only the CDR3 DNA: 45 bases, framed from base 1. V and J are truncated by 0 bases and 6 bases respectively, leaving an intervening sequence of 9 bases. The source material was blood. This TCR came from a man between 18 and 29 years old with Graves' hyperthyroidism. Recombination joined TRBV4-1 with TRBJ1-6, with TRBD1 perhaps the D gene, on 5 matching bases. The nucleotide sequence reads TGCGCCAGCAGCCAAGATCGGGGGTTTAATTCACCCCTCCACTTT. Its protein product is CASSQDRGFNSPLHF.